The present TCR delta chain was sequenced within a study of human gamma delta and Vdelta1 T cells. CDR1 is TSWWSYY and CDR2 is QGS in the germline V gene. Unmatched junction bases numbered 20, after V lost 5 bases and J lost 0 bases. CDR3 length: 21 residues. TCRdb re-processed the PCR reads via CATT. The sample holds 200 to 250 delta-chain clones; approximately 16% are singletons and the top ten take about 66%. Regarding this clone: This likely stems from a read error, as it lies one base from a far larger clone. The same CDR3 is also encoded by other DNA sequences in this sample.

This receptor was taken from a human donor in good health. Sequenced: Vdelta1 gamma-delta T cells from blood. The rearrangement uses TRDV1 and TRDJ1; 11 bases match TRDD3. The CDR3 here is CALGPRLQFTVLGDNTDKLIF. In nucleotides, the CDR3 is TGTGCTCTTGGGCCCCGCCTCCAGTTCACCGTACTGGGGGATAACACCGATAAACTCATCTTT.